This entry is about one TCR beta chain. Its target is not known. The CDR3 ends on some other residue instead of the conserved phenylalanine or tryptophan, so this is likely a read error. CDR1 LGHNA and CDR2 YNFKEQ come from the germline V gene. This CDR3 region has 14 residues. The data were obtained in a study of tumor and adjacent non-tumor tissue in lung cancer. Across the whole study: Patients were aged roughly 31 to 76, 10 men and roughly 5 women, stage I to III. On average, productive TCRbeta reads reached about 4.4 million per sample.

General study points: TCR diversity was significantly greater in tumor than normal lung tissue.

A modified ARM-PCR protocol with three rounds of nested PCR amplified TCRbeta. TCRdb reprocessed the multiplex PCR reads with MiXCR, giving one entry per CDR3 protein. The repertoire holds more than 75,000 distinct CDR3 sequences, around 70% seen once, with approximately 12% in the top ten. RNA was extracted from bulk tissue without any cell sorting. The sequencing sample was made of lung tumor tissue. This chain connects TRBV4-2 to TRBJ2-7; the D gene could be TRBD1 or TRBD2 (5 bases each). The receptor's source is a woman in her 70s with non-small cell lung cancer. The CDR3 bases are TGTGTCAGCAGCCAAGGGACCCTTTCCTACGAGCAGTACTTA. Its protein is CVSSQGTLSYEQYL.